One and the same sample provided the 7 T cell receptor beta chains below, sequenced in a study of blood T cell repertoires in COVID-19. TCRdb keeps only in-frame clones here, not all; method: immunoSEQ multiplex PCR. The table has roughly 100,000 clones, about 85% seen once; the top ten hold 2% to 2.5%. The specimen sequenced was peripheral blood. Receptor source: a man in his fifties with active COVID-19.

The chain carries TRBV7-2 and TRBJ2-1; 10 nucleotides agree with TRBD2. The V segment lost 6 bases and the J segment 8 bases; nucleotides outside the gene matches: 10. Germline CDR1 is SGHTA and CDR2 is FQGNSA. This CDR3 region has 15 residues. CDR3 in DNA: TGTGCCAGCAGACGGCAAGCGGGGGGGTTGGATGAGCAGTTCTTC. Protein: CASRRQAGGLDEQFF.

The V call is TRBV6-6, the J call TRBJ1-1; perhaps TRBD1 as D (6 bases). The CDR3 sequence is 14 residues long. With 5 bases removed from V and 0 bases from J, the gap between germline ends came to 10 bases. Germline CDR1 and CDR2: MNHNY and SVGAGI (reference sequence). The CDR3 nucleotides are TGTGCCAGCAGTCCGACAGGCATGAACACTGAAGCTTTCTTT. Translation gives CASSPTGMNTEAFF.

The chain links TRBV5-5 to TRBJ2-2; the match to TRBD1 covers 9 bases. CDR1 and CDR2 from the germline V gene are SGHKS and YYEKEE (reference sequence). With 4 bases clipped from V and 5 bases from J, the junction kept 6 bases outside the gene matches. There are 15 residues in the CDR3. The CDR3 region has the DNA TGTGCCAGCAGCCTGGGACAGGGAGCTACCGGGGAGCTGTTTTTT. Translated, it gives CASSLGQGATGELFF.

The J gene is TRBJ2-7, the V gene TRBV11-1; 11 bases are shared with TRBD2. The ends lost 6 bases at V and 1 base at J; junction bases unmatched: 5. The V gene's germline CDR1 is SGHAT and CDR2 FQDESV (reference sequence). The length of the CDR3 is 15 residues. CDR3 loop: CASRTLAGASYEQYF. In DNA form, the CDR3 reads TGTGCCAGCAGAACACTAGCGGGGGCTTCCTACGAGCAGTACTTC.

CDR3 coding DNA: TGTGCCAGCAGATCTAGCGGGGTTCACACCGGGGAGCTGTTTTTT. Translation gives CASRSSGVHTGELFF. This chain uses TRBV2 with TRBJ2-2; 9 positions agree with TRBD2. The germline V gene encodes CDR1 SNHLY and CDR2 FYNNEI. V lost 6 bases and J lost 3; bases outside the gene matches: 5. The CDR3 consists of 15 residues.

The rearrangement uses TRBV4-2 and TRBJ1-2; 9 bases agree with TRBD1. V shed 3 bases, J shed 8 bases, and the junction held 10 bases outside the gene matches. CDR1 is LGHNA, CDR2 YNFKEQ, per germline. The CDR3 contains 15 residues. The CDR3 reads CASSQDTQGARGYTF. The CDR3 region has the DNA TGTGCCAGCAGCCAGGATACACAGGGGGCTCGAGGCTACACCTTC.

Here the CDR3 reads CATRQGATLNSNQPQHF. The CDR3 DNA sequence: TGTGCCACAAGACAGGGGGCCACTTTGAATAGCAATCAGCCCCAGCATTTT. The chain couples TRBV10-3 to TRBJ1-5; 10 positions agree with TRBD1. Unmatched junction bases numbered 12, after V lost 10 bases and J lost 0 bases. This CDR3 is built from 17 residues. Germline V lookup: CDR1 ENHRY, CDR2 SYGVKD.